This T cell receptor beta chain is drawn from a study of OX40 agonist ivuxolimab in advanced cancers. In the case of this clone: What it binds is unknown.

The data were produced by immunoSEQ multiplex PCR, yet TCRdb's version contains in-frame clones alone and is incomplete. The repertoire includes 45,000 to 60,000 clones, over 65% of them detected once, and more than 1.1% sits in the top ten. Germline assignment: CDR1 DFQATT and CDR2 SNEGSKA (reference sequence). V lost 1 base and J 9 bases, leaving 7 bases between the germline ends. The CDR3 runs 11 residues. General study findings and limits: Dosing at 0.1 to 3.0 mg/kg was accompanied by clonal expansion of CD4+ and CD8+ blood T cells by week 6. Determination of antigen specificity was not performed for the expanded peripheral T cells.

The TCR originated in an adult with an advanced solid tumor such as melanoma, head and neck, liver or kidney cancer. The chain recombines TRBV20-1 with TRBJ2-1; no clear D. The sample consisted of CD4+ or CD8+ T cells sorted from blood, taken in a trial of the OX40 agonist ivuxolimab. The CDR3 coding sequence is TGCAGTGCTAGAGGGGGAATTGAGCAGTTCTTC. Its translation is CSARGGIEQFF.